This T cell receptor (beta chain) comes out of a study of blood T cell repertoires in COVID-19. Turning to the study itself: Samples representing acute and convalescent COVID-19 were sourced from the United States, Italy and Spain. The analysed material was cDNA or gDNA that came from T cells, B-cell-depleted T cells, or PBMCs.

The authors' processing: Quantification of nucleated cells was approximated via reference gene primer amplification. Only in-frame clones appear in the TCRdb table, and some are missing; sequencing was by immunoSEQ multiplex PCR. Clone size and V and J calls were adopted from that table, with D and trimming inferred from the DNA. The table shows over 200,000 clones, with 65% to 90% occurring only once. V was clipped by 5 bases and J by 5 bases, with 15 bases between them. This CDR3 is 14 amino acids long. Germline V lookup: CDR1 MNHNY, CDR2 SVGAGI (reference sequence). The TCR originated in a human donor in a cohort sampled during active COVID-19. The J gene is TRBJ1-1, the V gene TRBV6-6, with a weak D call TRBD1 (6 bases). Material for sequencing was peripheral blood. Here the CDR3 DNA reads TGTGCCAGCAGTGACCTCCAGGGGAAGACTGAAGCTTTCTTT. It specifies CASSDLQGKTEAFF.